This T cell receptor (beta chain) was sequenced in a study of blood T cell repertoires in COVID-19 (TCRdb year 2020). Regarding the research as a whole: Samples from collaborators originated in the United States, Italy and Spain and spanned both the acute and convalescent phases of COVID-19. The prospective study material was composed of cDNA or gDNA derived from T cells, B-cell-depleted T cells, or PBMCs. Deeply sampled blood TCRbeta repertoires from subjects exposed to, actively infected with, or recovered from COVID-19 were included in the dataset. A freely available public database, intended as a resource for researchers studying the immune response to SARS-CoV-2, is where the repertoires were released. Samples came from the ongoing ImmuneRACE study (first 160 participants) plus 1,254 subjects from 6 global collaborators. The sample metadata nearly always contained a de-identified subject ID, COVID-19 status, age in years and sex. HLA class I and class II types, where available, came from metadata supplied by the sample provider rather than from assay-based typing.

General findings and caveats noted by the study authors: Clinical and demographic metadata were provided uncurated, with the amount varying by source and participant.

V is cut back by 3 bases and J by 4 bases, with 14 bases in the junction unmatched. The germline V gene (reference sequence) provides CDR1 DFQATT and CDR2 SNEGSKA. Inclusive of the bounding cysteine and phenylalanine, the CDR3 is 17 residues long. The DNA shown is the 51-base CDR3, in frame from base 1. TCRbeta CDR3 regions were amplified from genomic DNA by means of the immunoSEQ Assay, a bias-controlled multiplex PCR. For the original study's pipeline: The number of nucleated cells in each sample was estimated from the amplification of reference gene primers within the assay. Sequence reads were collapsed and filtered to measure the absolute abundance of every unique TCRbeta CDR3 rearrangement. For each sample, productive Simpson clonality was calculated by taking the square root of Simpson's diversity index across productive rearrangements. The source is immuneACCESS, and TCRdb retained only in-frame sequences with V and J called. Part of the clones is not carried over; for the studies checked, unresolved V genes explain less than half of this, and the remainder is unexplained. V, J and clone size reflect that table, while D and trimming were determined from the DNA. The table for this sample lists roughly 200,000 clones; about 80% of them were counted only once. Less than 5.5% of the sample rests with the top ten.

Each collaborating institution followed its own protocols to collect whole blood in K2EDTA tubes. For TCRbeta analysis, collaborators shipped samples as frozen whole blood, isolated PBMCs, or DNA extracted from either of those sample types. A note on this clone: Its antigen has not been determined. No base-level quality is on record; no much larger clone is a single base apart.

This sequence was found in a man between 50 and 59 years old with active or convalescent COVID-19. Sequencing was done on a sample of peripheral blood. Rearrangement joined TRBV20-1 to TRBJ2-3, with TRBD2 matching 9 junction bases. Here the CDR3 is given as CSASEAGGFASPDTQYF. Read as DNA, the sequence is TGCAGTGCTAGTGAAGCGGGGGGTTTCGCGAGCCCAGATACGCAGTATTTT.